This passage covers 18 T cell receptor beta chains from one sample sequenced in a study of cytomegalovirus exposure and HLA in healthy donors. The PCR was carried out with 60 Vbeta primers and 13 Jbeta primers. Clones were read by immunoSEQ multiplex PCR, and TCRdb kept only the in-frame ones, dropping some. The sample includes 130,000 or so clones, roughly 78% of them seen just once. The sample taken for sequencing was PBMCs. The receptors shown here come from a man younger than 35 in good health and CMV-seropositive.

This clone was picked up a small number of times. This sequence joins TRBV6-1 and TRBJ2-7, with TRBD2 identical over 12 bases. The germline V gene encodes CDR1 MNHNS and CDR2 SASEGT. There are 15 residues in the CDR3. Trimming cost V 8 bases and J 4 bases; bases outside gene matches: 9. The CDR3 region has the DNA TGTGCCAGCGGTCTGACTAGCGGGAGTATTTACGAGCAGTACTTC. It is translated as CASGLTSGSIYEQYF.

The chain is built from TRBV6-5 and TRBJ1-3, with a tentative D call TRBD1 (6 bases). Per the germline V gene, CDR1 is MNHEY and CDR2 is SVGAGI. This CDR3 has 15 amino acids. Trimming cost V 6 bases and J 0 bases, with 12 bases left between them. The CDR3 DNA reads TGTGCCAGCAGCCCAGGGGCCTTCTCTGGAAACACCATATATTTT. Encoded protein: CASSPGAFSGNTIYF.

The chain couples TRBV5-1 to TRBJ2-5, with 7 bases that match TRBD2. The CDR3 is 14 residues long. The V and J ends lost 4 bases and 5 bases, in that order; junction bases with no gene match: 8. Germline CDR1 SGHRS, CDR2 YFSETQ. The CDR3 is CASSGGVAMETQYF. CDR3 bases: TGCGCCAGCAGCGGGGGGGTCGCTATGGAGACCCAGTACTTC.

This chain connects TRBV5-6 to TRBJ1-2; TRBD1 is a possible D gene (6 bases). V lost 0 bases to trimming and J lost 8 bases, with 8 bases between them. The CDR3 consists of 12 residues. Germline loops: CDR1 SGHDT, CDR2 YYEEEE. CDR3 region: CASSLGTEGYTF. The CDR3 DNA reads as TGTGCCAGCAGCTTGGGGACAGAGGGCTACACCTTC.

This clone came up once. V usage is TRBV7-9 and J usage is TRBJ1-5; perhaps TRBD1 as D (5 bases). Germline V CDR1 and CDR2: SEHNR, FQNEAQ (reference sequence). V lost 1 base and J lost 0, with 13 bases in between. The CDR3 consists of 17 residues. This CDR3 is CASSLEQGLDSNQPQHF. DNA of the CDR3: TGTGCCAGCAGCTTAGAGCAGGGACTCGATAGCAATCAGCCCCAGCATTTT.

The gene calls are TRBV28 and TRBJ1-5; the D is unclear. With 1 base removed from V and 7 bases from J, the gap between germline ends came to 8 bases. The CDR3 sequence is 13 residues long. The germline CDR1 and CDR2 sequences are MDHEN and SYDVKM. CDR3 amino acids: CASSLLRVQPQHF. CDR3 DNA: TGTGCCAGCAGTTTATTGAGGGTCCAGCCCCAGCATTTT.

Written as DNA, the CDR3 is TGTGCCAGCAGTGGGCGGTTCCCGATCTACGAGCAGTACTTC. Residues: CASSGRFPIYEQYF. This chain uses TRBV25-1 with TRBJ2-7; D is uncertain. Per germline, CDR1 MGHDK and CDR2 SYGVNS. The CDR3 loop spans 14 amino acids. Trimming took off 4 bases at V and 3 bases at J, with 13 bases between the two ends.

CDR3 in DNA: TGTGCCAGCAGCTTGGAGGCGGAGAGAAATGGCTACACCTTC. It yields the protein CASSLEAERNGYTF. V and J are TRBV5-8 and TRBJ1-2; D remains unclear. This CDR3 has 14 residues. Germline assignment: CDR1 SGHTS and CDR2 YDEGEE. Trimming removed 0 bases from V and 6 bases from J, with 12 bases in between.

The chain couples TRBV29-1 to TRBJ2-2, with 10 bases aligning to TRBD1. V shed 7 bases and J 5 bases; nucleotides not matched to a gene: 10. CDR3 length: 15 amino acids. The germline CDR1 and CDR2 sequences are SQVTM and ANQGSEA. The chain's CDR3 is CSALGTGEGTGELFF. As DNA, the CDR3 is TGCAGCGCCCTAGGGACAGGGGAGGGAACCGGGGAGCTGTTTTTT.

This clone was found once. The J gene is TRBJ2-6, the V gene TRBV6-1; 11 bases agree with TRBD1. This CDR3 region has 17 residues. Trimming took 4 bases from V and 1 from J; bases not matched to a gene: 3. Germline V lookup: CDR1 MNHNS, CDR2 SASEGT. The CDR3 here is CASSGGQGGSGANVLTF. Written as DNA, the CDR3 is TGTGCCAGCAGTGGGGGACAGGGGGGATCTGGGGCCAACGTCCTGACTTTC.

The chain uses TRBV28 and TRBJ1-1, with a weak D call TRBD1 (5 bases). Trimming took off 2 bases at V and 3 bases at J, with 13 bases between the two ends. The CDR3 is 15 residues long. Germline V lookup: CDR1 MDHEN, CDR2 SYDVKM. This CDR3 is CASSLKRGVDTEAFF. In DNA, the CDR3 is TGTGCCAGCAGTTTAAAACGGGGGGTAGACACTGAAGCTTTCTTT.

This clone showed up just a few times. This sequence joins TRBV5-8 and TRBJ2-2; TRBD2 matches at 11 bases. The CDR3 is 16 residues long. The junction had 7 bases not matched to a gene; V was cut back by 4 bases and J by 5 bases. The germline CDR1 and CDR2 sequences are SGHTS and YDEGEE. The CDR3 DNA reads as TGTGCCAGCAGCCCCGCCCTAGCGGGAGGTACCGGGGAGCTGTTTTTT. Translating it yields CASSPALAGGTGELFF. Drawing the rest from reference TRBV5-8 and TRBJ2-2, the complete variable domain is EAGVTQSPTHLIKTRGQQATLRCSPISGHTSVYWYQQALGLGLQFLLWYDEGEERNRGNFPPRFSGRQFPNYSSELNVNALELEDSALYLCASSPALAGGTGELFFGEGSRLTVL.

The chain combines TRBV6-1 with TRBJ2-1; 7 bases match TRBD2. V was clipped by 2 bases and J by 4 bases; unmatched bases: 5. CDR3 size: 15 residues. CDR1 and CDR2 from the germline V gene are MNHNS and SASEGT. CDR3 residues: CASSELVAGYNEQFF. The CDR3 DNA follows: TGTGCCAGCAGTGAACTGGTAGCGGGTTACAATGAGCAGTTCTTC.

The chain recombines TRBV6-5 with TRBJ2-7, with 10 nucleotides matching TRBD1. The CDR3 extends over 16 amino acids. Germline CDR1 MNHEY, CDR2 SVGAGI. Trimming cost V 2 bases and J 2 bases; bases outside gene matches: 6. Here the CDR3 reads CASSYPSGQGTYEQYF. The CDR3 bases are TGTGCCAGCAGTTACCCGTCGGGACAGGGGACCTACGAGCAGTACTTC.

The V gene is TRBV28, the J gene TRBJ2-6; D is undetermined. Germline V gene sequence: CDR1 MDHEN, CDR2 SYDVKM. V was pared by 1 base and J by 0 bases, with 4 bases between. The CDR3 covers 15 residues. The CDR3 spells CASSLSGSGANVLTF. Here the CDR3 DNA reads TGTGCCAGCAGTTTATCCGGCTCTGGGGCCAACGTCCTGACTTTC.

The V gene is TRBV19, the J gene TRBJ1-2; 7 bases are a match to TRBD1. The ends lost 6 bases at V and 7 bases at J; junction bases unmatched: 8. CDR1 is LNHDA and CDR2 is SQIVND in the germline V gene (reference sequence). The CDR3 length is 13 residues. The CDR3 nucleotides read TGTGCCAGTAGCCACACAGGGGTCAGTGGCTACACCTTC. Translation: CASSHTGVSGYTF.

The chain employs TRBV28 and TRBJ2-7; 11 bases fit TRBD2. CDR1 and CDR2 (germline): MDHEN, SYDVKM. J lost 0 bases, V lost 6 bases, and 4 bases had no gene match. CDR3 length equals 15 residues. The CDR3 loop is CASRRLAGYSYEQYF. The CDR3 region has the DNA TGTGCCAGCAGAAGACTAGCGGGATACTCCTACGAGCAGTACTTC.

This sequence joins TRBV6-1 and TRBJ2-5; 8 nucleotides align to TRBD1. The DNA end is more similar to TRBJ2-7, so the J call may be wrong. This CDR3 contains 15 residues. Germline loops: CDR1 MNHNS, CDR2 SASEGT. CDR3 nucleotide sequence: TGTGCCAGCAGTGGAGAGACAGGGGCTACCTACGAGCAGTACTTC. It codes for CASSGETGATYEQYF.